The 13 T cell receptor beta chains below come from one sample, sequenced in a study of spatial heterogeneity in lung cancer. Study-level points and caveats: For expanded intratumoral alpha and beta TCRs, counts tracked tumor mutation counts.

Time point specified: sample taken at primary tumor resection. MiXCR, applied by TCRdb to the 5' RACE reads, yields one record per CDR3 protein. The table shows 20,000 to 25,000 distinct CDR3 sequences, with approximately 2.8% occurring only once. These receptors lack a known antigen. The source was lung tumor tissue, collected at surgery. The receptors were gathered from a male donor with early-stage non-small cell lung cancer.

This clonotype was seen many times. The chain combines TRBV6-5 with TRBJ2-3, with 10 bases lining up with TRBD1. V gave up 6 bases and J gave up 2 bases; unmatched junction bases: 2. CDR1 MNHEY and CDR2 SVGAGI come from the germline V gene. This CDR3 is built from 14 residues. The CDR3 reads CASSDRGLTDTQYF. The CDR3 DNA reads TGTGCCAGCAGCGACAGGGGGCTCACAGATACGCAGTATTTT.

Ten or more counts support this clonotype. The chain has TRBV20-1 and TRBJ2-5; D remains unclear. CDR3 length: 15 residues. The germline V gene encodes CDR1 DFQATT and CDR2 SNEGSKA (reference sequence). Trimming removed 0 bases from V and 4 bases from J, with 15 bases in between. CDR3 amino acids: CSARDWLEITETQYF. The CDR3 DNA reads as TGCAGTGCTAGAGATTGGTTGGAAATCACAGAGACCCAGTACTTC.

There are many counts of this clonotype. The chain links TRBV12-5 to TRBJ2-1; 7 positions agree with TRBD1. CDR1 and CDR2 from the germline V gene are LGHNT and FRNRAP. The CDR3 loop spans 14 amino acids. Trimming removed 3 bases from V and 2 bases from J; junction bases left unmatched: 1. Here the CDR3 reads CASGLGTAYNEQFF. The CDR3 nucleotides are TGTGCTAGTGGTTTAGGGACAGCCTACAATGAGCAGTTCTTC.

This clonotype has just one count. The gene calls are TRBV20-1 and TRBJ2-3, with a weak D call TRBD1 (6 bases). The V end was cut by 3 bases, the J end by 2 bases, with 18 bases between. The germline gives CDR1 DFQATT, CDR2 SNEGSKA (reference sequence). The CDR3 loop spans 16 amino acids. The CDR3 DNA reads TGCAGTGCTAGGGGGGCTAGCAAAACCCACACAGATACGCAGTATTTT. Protein product: CSARGASKTHTDTQYF.

In its sample, this clonotype was seen many times. This chain joins TRBV4-2 and TRBJ1-2; tentative D call: TRBD1 (6 bases). The CDR3 totals 14 residues. V was clipped by 0 bases and J by 9 bases, with 14 bases between them. Germline assignment: CDR1 LGHNA and CDR2 YNFKEQ. The CDR3, as DNA: TGTGCCAGCAGCCAAGATGGGGGGGGCGTTCGCTACACCTTC. The encoded protein is CASSQDGGGVRYTF.

In this sample, this clonotype turned up many times. CDR3 loop: CASSYLENQPQHF. Here the CDR3 DNA reads TGTGCCAGCAGTTACTTAGAGAATCAGCCCCAGCATTTT. The genes are TRBV6-5 and TRBJ1-5; D is uncertain. Trimming removed 1 base at V and 4 bases at J, with 5 bases between. The CDR3 totals 13 residues. CDR1 MNHEY and CDR2 SVGAGI come from the germline V gene.

The table lists this clonotype with many counts. This chain joins TRBV5-6 and TRBJ1-1, with D unclear. Germline V gene lookup returns CDR1 SGHDT and CDR2 YYEEEE. CDR3 length equals 13 residues. V was clipped by 1 base and J by 1 base, with 5 bases between them. The CDR3 nucleotides read TGTGCCAGCAGCTTGATTACGAACACTGAAGCTTTCTTT. Encoded protein: CASSLITNTEAFF. The variable domain in full, completed from reference TRBV5-6 and TRBJ1-1, reads DAGVTQSPTHLIKTRGQQVTLRCSPKSGHDTVSWYQQALGQGPQFIFQYYEEEERQRGNFPDRFSGHQFPNYSSELNVNALLLGDSALYLCASSLITNTEAFFGQGTRLTVV.

This clonotype was seen ten or more times. This chain links TRBV6-2 or TRBV6-3 with TRBJ2-7; D unclear. The CDR3 runs 12 residues. Trimming removed 0 bases from V and 2 bases from J, with 2 bases in between. Germline V CDR1 and CDR2: MNHEY, SVGEGT. DNA of the CDR3: TGTGCCAGCAGTTACTCTCCCTACGAGCAGTACTTC. This codes for CASSYSPYEQYF.

This clonotype was detected ten times or more. The J gene is TRBJ2-1, the V gene TRBV7-8; TRBD2 matches 8 bases. The length of the CDR3 is 16 residues. Losses at the gene ends were 5 bases for V and 10 bases for J; bases not matched to a gene: 16. Per germline, CDR1 SGHVS and CDR2 FQNEAQ. The CDR3 region has the DNA TGTGCCAGCAGCGGGTCCGGGACTAGTGGCCGCGAAGAGCAGTTCTTC. It translates to CASSGSGTSGREEQFF.

Note on this clonotype: A read error may produce the germline difference seen at one junction end. The rearrangement links TRBV29-1 to TRBJ2-1; weak D call: TRBD2 (6 bases). The CDR3 has 15 residues. CDR1 SQVTM and CDR2 ANQGSEA come from the germline V gene. The DNA for the CDR3 is TGCAGCGTCTCCAGCGGGTCAAGCTCCTACAATGAGCCGTTCTTC. Residues: CSVSSGSSSYNEPFF.

As regards this clonotype: This may come from a read error, since a much larger clone is one base off. The chain employs TRBV7-8 and TRBJ2-3; D could derive from TRBD1 or TRBD2 (5 bases each). This CDR3 has 15 amino acids. The ends were cut back, 3 bases at V and 5 bases at J, with 15 bases in the middle. The germline V gene encodes CDR1 SGHVS and CDR2 FQNEAQ. CDR3 DNA sequence: TGTGCCAGCAGCTTTACATCGGGGACCGGAGATACGCAGTATTTT. Amino acid sequence: CASSFTSGTGDTQYF. Looking up the rest from reference TRBV7-8 and TRBJ2-3 gives the full variable domain: GAGVSQSPRYKVAKRGQDVALRCDPISGHVSLFWYQQALGQGPEFLTYFQNEAQLDKSGLPSDRFFAERPEGSVSTLKIQRTQQEDSAVYLCASSFTSGTGDTQYFGPGTRLTVL.

This clonotype was found many times. V usage is TRBV7-9 and J usage is TRBJ1-2; 11 bases are a match to TRBD1. Germline-derived CDR1 and CDR2 are SEHNR and FQNEAQ (reference sequence). Trimming at V came to 2 bases and at J to 8 bases, leaving 7 bases not matched to a gene. This CDR3 is built from 15 residues. The chain's CDR3 is CASSLPGQGAGGYTF. CDR3 nucleotide sequence: TGTGCCAGCAGCTTACCCGGACAGGGGGCGGGCGGCTACACCTTC.

This clonotype was counted ten times or more. The chain combines TRBV9 with TRBJ2-7; no clear D. Trimming removed 6 bases from V and 3 bases from J, with 10 bases in between. Germline assignment: CDR1 SGDLS and CDR2 YYNGEE. The CDR3 totals 12 residues. As DNA, the CDR3 is TGTGCCAGCAAGGACGCGTACTACGAGCAGTACTTC. Its protein product is CASKDAYYEQYF.